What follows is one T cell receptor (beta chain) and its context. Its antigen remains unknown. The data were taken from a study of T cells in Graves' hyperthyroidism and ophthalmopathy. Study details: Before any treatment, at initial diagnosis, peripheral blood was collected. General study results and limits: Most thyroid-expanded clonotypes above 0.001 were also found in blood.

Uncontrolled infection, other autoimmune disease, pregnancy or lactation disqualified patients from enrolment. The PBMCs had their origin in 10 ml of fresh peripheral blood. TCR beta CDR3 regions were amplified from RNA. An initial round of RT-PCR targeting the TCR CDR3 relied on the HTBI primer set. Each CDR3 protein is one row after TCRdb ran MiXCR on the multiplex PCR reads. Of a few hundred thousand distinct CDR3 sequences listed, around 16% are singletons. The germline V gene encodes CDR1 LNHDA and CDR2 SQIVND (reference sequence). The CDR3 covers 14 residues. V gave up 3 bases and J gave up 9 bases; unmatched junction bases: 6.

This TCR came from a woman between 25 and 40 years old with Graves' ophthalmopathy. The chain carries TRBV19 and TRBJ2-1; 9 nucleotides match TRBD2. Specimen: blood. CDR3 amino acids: CASSISSGTREQFF. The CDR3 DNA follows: TGTGCCAGTAGTATCTCTAGCGGGACGCGTGAGCAGTTCTTC.